This is a list of T cell receptor beta chains from one sample in a study of blood T cells in healthy people across ages. TCRdb analysed the 5' RACE reads with MiXCR anew, one entry per CDR3 protein. The table shows about 2 million distinct CDR3 sequences, with around 50% occurring only once. The source material was blood. The source of these receptors is a woman in her forties in good health. Each CDR3 is given with its conserved first and last residue. Fields, in order: J gene, V gene, D gene, clone size, CDR3 protein, CDR3 DNA. D genes are given only for firm matches. Not every row has a clone size; where given, it reads once, few, many or a size class.

J gene: TRBJ2-1; V gene: TRBV20-1; D gene: TRBD1; clone size: NA; CDR3 protein: CSARDPHGQDYNEQFF; CDR3 DNA: TGCAGTGCTAGAGATCCCCATGGACAGGATTACAATGAGCAGTTCTTC
J gene: TRBJ1-5; V gene: TRBV6-5; D gene: NA; clone size: NA; CDR3 protein: CASSYSTPEGQPQHF; CDR3 DNA: TGTGCCAGCAGTTACTCGACCCCGGAGGGTCAGCCCCAGCATTTT
J gene: TRBJ1-2; V gene: TRBV20-1; D gene: NA; clone size: NA; CDR3 protein: CSARVGQDYTF; CDR3 DNA: TGCAGTGCTAGGGTGGGACAAGACTACACCTTC
J gene: TRBJ2-7; V gene: TRBV20-1; D gene: TRBD1; clone size: NA; CDR3 protein: CSASKGQLTAYEQYF; CDR3 DNA: TGCAGTGCTAGTAAGGGACAGCTAACCGCCTACGAGCAGTACTTC
J gene: TRBJ2-1; V gene: TRBV20-1; D gene: TRBD1; clone size: NA; CDR3 protein: CSATWDRNNEQFF; CDR3 DNA: TGCAGTGCTACGTGGGACAGAAACAATGAGCAGTTCTTC
J gene: TRBJ2-5; V gene: TRBV15; D gene: NA; clone size: NA; CDR3 protein: CATSRRRDQETQYF; CDR3 DNA: TGTGCCACCAGCAGACGCAGGGACCAAGAGACCCAGTACTTC
J gene: TRBJ1-2; V gene: TRBV4-2; D gene: NA; clone size: NA; CDR3 protein: CASSQSPSNYGYTF; CDR3 DNA: TGTGCCAGCAGCCAGTCTCCGTCTAACTATGGCTACACCTTC
J gene: TRBJ2-1; V gene: TRBV12-3/TRBV12-4; D gene: TRBD1; clone size: few; CDR3 protein: CASRRHAGDREFF; CDR3 DNA: TGTGCCAGCAGACGCCACGCCGGGGACAGGGAGTTCTTC
J gene: TRBJ2-4; V gene: TRBV20-1; D gene: NA; clone size: many; CDR3 protein: CSAHTGADWENIQYF; CDR3 DNA: TGCAGTGCCCATACCGGAGCCGATTGGGAAAACATTCAGTACTTC
J gene: TRBJ2-1; V gene: TRBV6-5; D gene: TRBD1; clone size: once; CDR3 protein: CAGSTTGVEFF; CDR3 DNA: TGTGCCGGCAGTACGACAGGGGTTGAGTTCTTC
J gene: TRBJ1-4; V gene: TRBV2; D gene: NA; clone size: NA; CDR3 protein: CASSGDRRRVEKLFF; CDR3 DNA: TGTGCCAGCAGCGGCGACAGGAGGCGCGTTGAGAAACTGTTTTTT
J gene: TRBJ2-5; V gene: TRBV7-2; D gene: TRBD1; clone size: few; CDR3 protein: CASTSDRGETQYF; CDR3 DNA: TGTGCCAGCACCAGTGACAGGGGAGAGACCCAGTACTTC
J gene: TRBJ2-3; V gene: TRBV7-2; D gene: NA; clone size: few; CDR3 protein: CASSSQGYTDTQYF; CDR3 DNA: TGTGCCAGCAGCTCCCAGGGTTACACAGATACGCAGTATTTT
J gene: TRBJ2-2; V gene: TRBV7-7; D gene: NA; clone size: NA; CDR3 protein: CASSSYGIEELFF; CDR3 DNA: TGTGCTAGCAGCTCATACGGAATCGAGGAGCTGTTTTTT